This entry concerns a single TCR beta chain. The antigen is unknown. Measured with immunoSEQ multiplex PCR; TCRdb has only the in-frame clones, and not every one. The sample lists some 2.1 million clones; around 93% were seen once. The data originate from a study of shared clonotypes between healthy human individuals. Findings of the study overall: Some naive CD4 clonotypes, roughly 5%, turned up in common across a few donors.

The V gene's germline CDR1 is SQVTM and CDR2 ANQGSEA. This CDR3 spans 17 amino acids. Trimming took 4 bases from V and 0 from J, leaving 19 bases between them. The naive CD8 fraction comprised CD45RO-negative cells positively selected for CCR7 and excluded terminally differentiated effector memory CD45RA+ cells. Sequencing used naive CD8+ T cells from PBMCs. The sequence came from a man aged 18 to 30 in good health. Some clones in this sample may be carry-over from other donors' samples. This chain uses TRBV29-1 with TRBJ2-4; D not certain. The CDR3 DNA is TGCAGCGTTGTTCCCCCTCAGATAAGTTTAGCCAAAAACATTCAGTACTTC. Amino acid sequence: CSVVPPQISLAKNIQYF.